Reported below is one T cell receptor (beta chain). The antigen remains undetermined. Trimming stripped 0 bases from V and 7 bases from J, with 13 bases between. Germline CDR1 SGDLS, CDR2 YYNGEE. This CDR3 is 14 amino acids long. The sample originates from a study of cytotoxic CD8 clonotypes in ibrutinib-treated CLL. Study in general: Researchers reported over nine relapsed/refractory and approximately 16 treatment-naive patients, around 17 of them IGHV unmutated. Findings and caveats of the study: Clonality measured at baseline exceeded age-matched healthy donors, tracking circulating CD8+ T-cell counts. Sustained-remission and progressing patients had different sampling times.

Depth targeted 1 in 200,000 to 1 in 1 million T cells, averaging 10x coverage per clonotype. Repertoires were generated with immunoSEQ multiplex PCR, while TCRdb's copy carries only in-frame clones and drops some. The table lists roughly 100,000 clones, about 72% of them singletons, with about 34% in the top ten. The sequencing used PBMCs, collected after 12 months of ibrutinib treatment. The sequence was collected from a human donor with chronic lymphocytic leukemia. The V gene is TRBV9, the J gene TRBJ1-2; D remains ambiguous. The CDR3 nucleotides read TGTGCCAGCAGCGTAGGCCCGGGGAGAAGTGGCTACACCTTC. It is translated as CASSVGPGRSGYTF.